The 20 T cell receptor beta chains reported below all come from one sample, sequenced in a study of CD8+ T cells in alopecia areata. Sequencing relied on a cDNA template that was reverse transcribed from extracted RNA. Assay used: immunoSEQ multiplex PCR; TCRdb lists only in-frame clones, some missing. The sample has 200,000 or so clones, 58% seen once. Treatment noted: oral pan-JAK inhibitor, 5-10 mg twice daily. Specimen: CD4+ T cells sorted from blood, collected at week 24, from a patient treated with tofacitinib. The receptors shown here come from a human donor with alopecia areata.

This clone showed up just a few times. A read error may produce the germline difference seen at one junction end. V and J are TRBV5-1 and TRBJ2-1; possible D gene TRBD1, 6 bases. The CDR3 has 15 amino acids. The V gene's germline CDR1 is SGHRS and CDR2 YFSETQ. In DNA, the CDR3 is TGCGCCAGCAGCTCTGGGGGCGTCTCCAACAATGAGCAGTTCTTC. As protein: CASSSGGVSNNEQFF.

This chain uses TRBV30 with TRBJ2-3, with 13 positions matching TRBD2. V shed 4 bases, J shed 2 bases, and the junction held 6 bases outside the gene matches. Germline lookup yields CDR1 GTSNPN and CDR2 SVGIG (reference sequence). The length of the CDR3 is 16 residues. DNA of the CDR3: TGTGCCTGGACGCCCGGGACTAGCGGGATCACAGATACGCAGTATTTT. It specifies CAWTPGTSGITDTQYF.

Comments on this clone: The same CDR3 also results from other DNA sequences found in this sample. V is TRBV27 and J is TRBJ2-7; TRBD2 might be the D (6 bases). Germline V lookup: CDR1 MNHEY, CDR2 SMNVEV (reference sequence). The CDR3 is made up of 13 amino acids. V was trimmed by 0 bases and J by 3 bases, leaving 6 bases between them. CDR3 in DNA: TGTGCCAGCAGTTTATCGGGGGGCTACGAGCAGTACTTC. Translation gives CASSLSGGYEQYF.

CDR3 sequence reads: CASSPQSANTEAFF. DNA of the CDR3: TGTGCCAGCAGCCCACAGTCGGCGAACACTGAAGCTTTCTTT. The rearrangement joins TRBV7-9 to TRBJ1-1; D not certain. The CDR3 runs 14 residues. V lost 5 bases to trimming and J lost 1 base, with 11 bases between them. Germline CDR1 SEHNR, CDR2 FQNEAQ (reference sequence).

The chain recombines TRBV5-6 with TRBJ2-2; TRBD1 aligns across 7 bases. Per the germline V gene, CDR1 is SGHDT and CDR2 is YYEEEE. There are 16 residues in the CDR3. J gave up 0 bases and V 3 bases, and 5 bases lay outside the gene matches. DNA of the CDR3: TGTGCCAGCAGCTCAAGGACAGGACCGAACACCGGGGAGCTGTTTTTT. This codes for CASSSRTGPNTGELFF.

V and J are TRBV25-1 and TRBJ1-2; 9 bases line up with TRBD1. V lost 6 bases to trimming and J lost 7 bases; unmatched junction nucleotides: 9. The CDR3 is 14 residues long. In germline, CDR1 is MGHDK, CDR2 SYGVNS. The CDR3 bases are TGTGCCAGCAGGGGAGCTCGACAGGGGGGTGGCTACACCTTC. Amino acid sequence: CASRGARQGGGYTF.

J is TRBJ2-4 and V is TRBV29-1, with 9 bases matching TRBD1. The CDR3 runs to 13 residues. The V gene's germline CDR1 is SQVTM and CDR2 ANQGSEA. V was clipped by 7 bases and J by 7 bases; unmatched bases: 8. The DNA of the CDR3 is TGCAGCGCTACGGACAGGGGTGGCAACATTCAGTACTTC. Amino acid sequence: CSATDRGGNIQYF. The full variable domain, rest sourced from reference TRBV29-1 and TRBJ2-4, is SAVISQKPSRDICQRGTSLTIQCQVDSQVTMMFWYRQQPGQSLTLIATANQGSEATYESGFVIDKFPISRPNLTFSTLTVSNMSPEDSSIYLCSATDRGGNIQYFGAGTRLSVL.

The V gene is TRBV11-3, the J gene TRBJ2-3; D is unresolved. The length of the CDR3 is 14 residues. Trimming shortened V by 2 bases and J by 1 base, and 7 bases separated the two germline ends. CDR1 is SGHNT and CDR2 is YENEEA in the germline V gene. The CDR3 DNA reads TGTGCCAGCAGCTTAAGCAGAGGCACAGATACGCAGTATTTT. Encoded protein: CASSLSRGTDTQYF.

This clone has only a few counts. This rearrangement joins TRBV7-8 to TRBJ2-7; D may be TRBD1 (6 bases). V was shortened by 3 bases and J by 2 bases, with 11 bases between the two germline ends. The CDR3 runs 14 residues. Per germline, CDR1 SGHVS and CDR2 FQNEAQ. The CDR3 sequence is CASSFQTGPYEQYF. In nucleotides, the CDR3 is TGTGCCAGCAGCTTTCAGACAGGACCCTACGAGCAGTACTTC.

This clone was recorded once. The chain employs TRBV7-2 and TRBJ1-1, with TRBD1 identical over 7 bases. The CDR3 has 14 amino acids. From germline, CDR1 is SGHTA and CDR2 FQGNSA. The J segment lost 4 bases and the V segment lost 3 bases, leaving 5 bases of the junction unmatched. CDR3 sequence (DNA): TGTGCCAGCAGCTTCGGACAGGTATCCACTGAAGCTTTCTTT. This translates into CASSFGQVSTEAFF.

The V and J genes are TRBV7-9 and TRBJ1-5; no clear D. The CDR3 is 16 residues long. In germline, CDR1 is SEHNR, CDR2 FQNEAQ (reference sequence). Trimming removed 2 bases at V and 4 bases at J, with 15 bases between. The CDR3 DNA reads TGTGCCAGCAGCTTACGTCCCCGCCCAGCAAATCAGCCCCAGCATTTT. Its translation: CASSLRPRPANQPQHF.

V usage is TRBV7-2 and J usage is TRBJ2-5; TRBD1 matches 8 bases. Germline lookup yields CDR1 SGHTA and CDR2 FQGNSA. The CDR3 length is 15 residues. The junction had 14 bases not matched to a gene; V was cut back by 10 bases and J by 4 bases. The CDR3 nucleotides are TGTGCCACCCCAGGGAGCAGGGGGCGCTTAGAGACCCAGTACTTC. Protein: CATPGSRGRLETQYF. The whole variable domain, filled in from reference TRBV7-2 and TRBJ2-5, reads GAGVSQSPSNKVTEKGKDVELRCDPISGHTALYWYRQSLGQGLEFLIYFQGNSAPDKSGLPSDRFSAERTGGSVSTLTIQRTQQEDSAVYLCATPGSRGRLETQYFGPGTRLLVL.

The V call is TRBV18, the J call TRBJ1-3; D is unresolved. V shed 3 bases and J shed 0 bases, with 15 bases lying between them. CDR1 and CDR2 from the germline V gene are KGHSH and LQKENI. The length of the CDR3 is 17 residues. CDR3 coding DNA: TGTGCCAGCTCACCTCAAACTGGGCCTCTCTCTGGAAACACCATATATTTT. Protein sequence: CASSPQTGPLSGNTIYF.

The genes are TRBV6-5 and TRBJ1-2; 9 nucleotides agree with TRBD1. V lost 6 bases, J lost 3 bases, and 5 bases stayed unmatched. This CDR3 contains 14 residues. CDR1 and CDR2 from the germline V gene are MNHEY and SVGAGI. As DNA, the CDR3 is TGTGCCAGCAGGACAGGGGGGAAGGACTATGGCTACACCTTC. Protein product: CASRTGGKDYGYTF.

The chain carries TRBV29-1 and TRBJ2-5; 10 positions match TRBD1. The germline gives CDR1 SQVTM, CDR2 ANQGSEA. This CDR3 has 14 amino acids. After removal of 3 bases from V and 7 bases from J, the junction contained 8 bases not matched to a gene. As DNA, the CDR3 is TGCAGCGTTGAGGACAGGGGGATTGGTGTGACCCAGTACTTC. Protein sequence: CSVEDRGIGVTQYF.

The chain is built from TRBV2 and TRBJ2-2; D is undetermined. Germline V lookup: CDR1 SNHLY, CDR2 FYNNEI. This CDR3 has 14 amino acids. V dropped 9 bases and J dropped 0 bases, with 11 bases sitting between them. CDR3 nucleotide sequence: TGTGCCAGGTCGGCGGCTGCGAACACCGGGGAGCTGTTTTTT. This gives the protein CARSAAANTGELFF.

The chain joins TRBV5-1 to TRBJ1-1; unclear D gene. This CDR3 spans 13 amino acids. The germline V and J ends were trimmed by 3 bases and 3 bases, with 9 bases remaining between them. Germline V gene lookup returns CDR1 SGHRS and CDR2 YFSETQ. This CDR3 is CASSSNADTEAFF. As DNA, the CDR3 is TGCGCCAGCAGCTCCAACGCGGACACTGAAGCTTTCTTT.

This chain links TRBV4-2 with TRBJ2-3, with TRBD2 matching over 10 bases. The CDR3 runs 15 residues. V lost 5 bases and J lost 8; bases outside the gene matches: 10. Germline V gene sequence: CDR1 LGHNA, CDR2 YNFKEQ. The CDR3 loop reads CASSDSGGPPGTQYF. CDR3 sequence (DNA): TGTGCCAGCAGCGATAGCGGGGGGCCCCCTGGTACGCAGTATTTT.

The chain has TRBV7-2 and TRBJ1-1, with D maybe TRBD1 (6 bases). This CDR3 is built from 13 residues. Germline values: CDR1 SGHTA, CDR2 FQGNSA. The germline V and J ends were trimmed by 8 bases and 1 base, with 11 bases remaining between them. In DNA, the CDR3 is TGTGCCAGCCGGATGACAGGGAACACTGAAGCTTTCTTT. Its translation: CASRMTGNTEAFF.

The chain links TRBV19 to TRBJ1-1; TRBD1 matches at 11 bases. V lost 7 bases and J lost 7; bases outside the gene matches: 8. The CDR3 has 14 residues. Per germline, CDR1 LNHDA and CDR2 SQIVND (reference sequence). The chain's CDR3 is CASTSRTGGLEAFF. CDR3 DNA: TGTGCCAGTACCTCTCGGACAGGGGGCCTTGAAGCTTTCTTT.